This T cell receptor (beta chain) was captured by sequencing in a study of pediatric ulcerative colitis. Study-level results: Repertoires came from total lymphocyte DNA, so rare subsets like regulatory T cells may be missed. Some T cells in rectal biopsies may come from blood, especially with overt colitis.

There are 15 residues in the CDR3. Deletions cut 1 base from V and 5 bases from J, with 11 bases between. The germline CDR1 and CDR2 sequences are SEHNR and FQNEAQ (reference sequence). Of note for this clone: Its antigen is not known.

One to two pinch biopsies were taken from the rectum during colonoscopy. The data were produced by immunoSEQ multiplex PCR, yet TCRdb's version contains in-frame clones alone and is incomplete. The data hold tens of thousands of clones, with roughly 70% observed a single time. The sample was gut tissue. This rearrangement joins TRBV7-9 to TRBJ2-2; possible D gene TRBD1, 5 bases. The TCR sequence derives from a boy aged 10-17 years with severe ulcerative colitis. The CDR3 loop is CASSLGTGETGELFF. CDR3 DNA sequence: TGTGCCAGCAGCTTAGGTACAGGCGAGACCGGGGAGCTGTTTTTT.